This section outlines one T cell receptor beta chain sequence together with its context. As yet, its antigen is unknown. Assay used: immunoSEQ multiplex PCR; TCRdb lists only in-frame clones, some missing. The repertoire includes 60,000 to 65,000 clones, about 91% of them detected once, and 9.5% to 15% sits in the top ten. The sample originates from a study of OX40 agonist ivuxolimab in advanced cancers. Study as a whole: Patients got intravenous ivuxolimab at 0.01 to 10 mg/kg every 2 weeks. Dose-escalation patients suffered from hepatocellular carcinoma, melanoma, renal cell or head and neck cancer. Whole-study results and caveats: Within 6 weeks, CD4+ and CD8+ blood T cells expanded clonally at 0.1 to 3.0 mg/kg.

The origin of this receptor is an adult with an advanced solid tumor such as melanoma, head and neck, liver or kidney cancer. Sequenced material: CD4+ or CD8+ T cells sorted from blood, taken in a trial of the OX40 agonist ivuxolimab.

The CDR3 region has the DNA TGTGCCAGCATTAGTCGGGGGGTGCGGGAGCTGTTTTTT. This gives the protein CASISRGVRELFF. This chain links TRBV6-1 with TRBJ2-2; 7 positions agree with TRBD2. CDR1 is MNHNS, CDR2 SASEGT, per germline. The CDR3 is 13 amino acids. V was pared by 7 bases and J by 9 bases, with 8 bases of the junction left unmatched.